This record looks at one T cell receptor beta chain sequence and its context. Its antigen is unidentified. These data belong to a study of cytomegalovirus exposure and HLA in healthy donors. 60 Vbeta and 13 Jbeta primers were used in PCR. TCRdb keeps only in-frame clones here, not all; method: immunoSEQ multiplex PCR. The repertoire holds approximately 90,000 clones, with roughly 71% as singletons. The CDR3 is 16 residues long. CDR1 SGHTA and CDR2 FQGNSA come from the germline V gene. Trimming at V came to 4 bases and at J to 5 bases, leaving 8 bases not matched to a gene. Whole-study findings and limits: The authors later found TCR association rates varying by HLA locus, with DRB1 most and HLA-C fewest. An analysis was carried out later, and it reportedly showed fewer N-insertions in an Asian-associated ancestry cluster than the approximately 700-donor mean.

The sample consisted of PBMCs. This clonotype was sampled from a woman aged 40 to 50 in good health and CMV-seronegative. This chain uses TRBV7-2 with TRBJ2-1; 10 bases line up with TRBD2. The CDR3 sequence is CASSSLGLAGDNEQFF. CDR3 nucleotide sequence: TGTGCCAGCAGCTCACTCGGGCTAGCGGGGGACAATGAGCAGTTCTTC.